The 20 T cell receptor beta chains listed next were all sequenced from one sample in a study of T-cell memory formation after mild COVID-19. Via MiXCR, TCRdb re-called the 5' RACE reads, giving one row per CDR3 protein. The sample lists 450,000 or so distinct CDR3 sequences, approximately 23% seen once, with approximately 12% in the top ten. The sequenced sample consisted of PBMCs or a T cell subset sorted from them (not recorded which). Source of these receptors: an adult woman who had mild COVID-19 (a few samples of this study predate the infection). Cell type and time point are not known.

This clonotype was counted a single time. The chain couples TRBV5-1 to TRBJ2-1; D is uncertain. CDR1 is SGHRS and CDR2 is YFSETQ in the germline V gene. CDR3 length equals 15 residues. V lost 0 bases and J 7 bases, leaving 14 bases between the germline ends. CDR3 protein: CASSLEGLRTNEQFF. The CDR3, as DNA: TGCGCCAGCAGCTTGGAAGGGTTACGGACGAATGAGCAGTTCTTC.

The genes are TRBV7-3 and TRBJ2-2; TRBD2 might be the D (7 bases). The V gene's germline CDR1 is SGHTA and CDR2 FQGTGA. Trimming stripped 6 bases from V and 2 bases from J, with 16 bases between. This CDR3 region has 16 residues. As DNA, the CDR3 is TGTGCCAGCAGGATGATAGGGGGGGACAACACCGGGGAGCTGTTTTTT. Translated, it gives CASRMIGGDNTGELFF.

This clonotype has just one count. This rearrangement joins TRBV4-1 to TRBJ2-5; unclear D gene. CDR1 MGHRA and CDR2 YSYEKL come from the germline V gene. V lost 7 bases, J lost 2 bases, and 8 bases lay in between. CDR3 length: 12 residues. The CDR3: CASKGHQETQYF. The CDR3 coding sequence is TGCGCCAGCAAGGGCCATCAAGAGACCCAGTACTTC.

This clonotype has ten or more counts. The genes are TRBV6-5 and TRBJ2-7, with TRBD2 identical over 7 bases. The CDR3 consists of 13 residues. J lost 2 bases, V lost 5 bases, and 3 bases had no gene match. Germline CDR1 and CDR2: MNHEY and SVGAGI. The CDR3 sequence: CASSRTRAYEQYF. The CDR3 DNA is TGTGCCAGCAGTCGGACTAGGGCCTACGAGCAGTACTTC.

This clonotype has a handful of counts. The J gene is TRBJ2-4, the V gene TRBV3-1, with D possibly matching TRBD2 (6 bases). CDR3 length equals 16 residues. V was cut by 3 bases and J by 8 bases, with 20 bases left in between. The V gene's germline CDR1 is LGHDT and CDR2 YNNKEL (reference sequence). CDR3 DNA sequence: TGTGCCAGCAGCCAGTGGGACTCGCCAGAGAGCGACATTCAGTACTTC. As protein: CASSQWDSPESDIQYF.

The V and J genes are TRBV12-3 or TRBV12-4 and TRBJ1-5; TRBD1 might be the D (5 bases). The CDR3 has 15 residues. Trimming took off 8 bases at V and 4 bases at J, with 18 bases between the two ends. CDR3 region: CASRSPQGRNQPQHF. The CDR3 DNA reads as TGTGCCAGCCGATCGCCCCAGGGTCGGAATCAGCCCCAGCATTTT.

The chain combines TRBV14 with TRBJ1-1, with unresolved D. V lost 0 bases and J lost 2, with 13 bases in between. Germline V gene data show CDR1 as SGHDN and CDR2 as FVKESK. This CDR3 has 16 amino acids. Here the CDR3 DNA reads TGTGCCAGCAGCCAAGATTTTGGCAGGATCAACACTGAAGCTTTCTTT. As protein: CASSQDFGRINTEAFF.

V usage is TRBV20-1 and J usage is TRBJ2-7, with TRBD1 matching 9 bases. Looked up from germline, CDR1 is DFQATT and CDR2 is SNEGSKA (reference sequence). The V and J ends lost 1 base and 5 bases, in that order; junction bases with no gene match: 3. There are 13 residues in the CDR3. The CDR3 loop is CSARVTGGDEQYF. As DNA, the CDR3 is TGCAGTGCTAGAGTCACAGGGGGCGACGAGCAGTACTTC.

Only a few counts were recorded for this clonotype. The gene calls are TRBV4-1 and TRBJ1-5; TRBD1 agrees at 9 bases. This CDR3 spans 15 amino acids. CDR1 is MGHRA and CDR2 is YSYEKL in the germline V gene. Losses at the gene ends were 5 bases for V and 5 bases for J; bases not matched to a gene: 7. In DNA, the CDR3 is TGCGCCAGCAGCGCACAGGGGGCGATTTATCAGCCCCAGCATTTT. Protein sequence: CASSAQGAIYQPQHF.

This chain's CDR3 is CASSPTSGIGSTQYF. CDR3 sequence (DNA): TGTGCCAGCAGCCCGACTAGCGGGATCGGTAGTACGCAGTATTTT. This rearrangement joins TRBV9 to TRBJ2-3, with 11 bases that match TRBD2. Trimming at V came to 4 bases and at J to 8 bases, leaving 9 bases not matched to a gene. Germline V gene data show CDR1 as SGDLS and CDR2 as YYNGEE. There are 15 residues in the CDR3. The full variable domain, in which reference TRBV9 and TRBJ2-3 provide the parts outside the CDR3, is DSGVTQTPKHLITATGQRVTLRCSPRSGDLSVYWYQQSLDQGLQFLIQYYNGEERAKGNILERFSAQQFPDLHSELNLSSLELGDSALYFCASSPTSGIGSTQYFGPGTRLTVL.

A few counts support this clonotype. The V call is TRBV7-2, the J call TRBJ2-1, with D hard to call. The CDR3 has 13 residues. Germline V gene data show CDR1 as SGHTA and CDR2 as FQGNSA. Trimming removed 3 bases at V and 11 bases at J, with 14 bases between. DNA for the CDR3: TGTGCCAGCAGCTTTCCTTCAAAATCCCAGCAGTTCTTC. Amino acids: CASSFPSKSQQFF.

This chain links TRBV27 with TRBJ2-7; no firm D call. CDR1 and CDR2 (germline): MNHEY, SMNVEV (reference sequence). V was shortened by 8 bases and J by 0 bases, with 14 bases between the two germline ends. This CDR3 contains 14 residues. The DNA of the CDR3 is TGTGCCAGCTCCCCCCGGCAGATCTCCTACGAGCAGTACTTC. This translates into CASSPRQISYEQYF.

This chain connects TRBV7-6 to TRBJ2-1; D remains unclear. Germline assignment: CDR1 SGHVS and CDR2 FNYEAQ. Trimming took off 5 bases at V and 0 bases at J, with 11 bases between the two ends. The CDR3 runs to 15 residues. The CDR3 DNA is TGTGCCAGCAGCGTACAAGAGAGCTCCTACAATGAGCAGTTCTTC. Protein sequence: CASSVQESSYNEQFF.

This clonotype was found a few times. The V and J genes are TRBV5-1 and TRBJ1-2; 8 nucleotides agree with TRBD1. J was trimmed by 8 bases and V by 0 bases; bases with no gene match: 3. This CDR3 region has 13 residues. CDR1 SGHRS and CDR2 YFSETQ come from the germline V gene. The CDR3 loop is CASSLGAGGGYTF. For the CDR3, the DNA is TGCGCCAGCAGCTTGGGTGCAGGGGGCGGCTACACCTTC. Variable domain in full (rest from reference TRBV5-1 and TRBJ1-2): KAGVTQTPRYLIKTRGQQVTLSCSPISGHRSVSWYQQTPGQGLQFLFEYFSETQRNKGNFPGRFSGRQFSNSRSEMNVSTLELGDSALYLCASSLGAGGGYTFGSGTRLTVV.

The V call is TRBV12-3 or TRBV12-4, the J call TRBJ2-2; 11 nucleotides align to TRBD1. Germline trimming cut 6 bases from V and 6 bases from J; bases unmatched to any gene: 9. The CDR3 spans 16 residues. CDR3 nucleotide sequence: TGTGCCAGCAGACCCTCCGGGACAGGGGGGTCCGGGGAGCTGTTTTTT. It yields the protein CASRPSGTGGSGELFF.

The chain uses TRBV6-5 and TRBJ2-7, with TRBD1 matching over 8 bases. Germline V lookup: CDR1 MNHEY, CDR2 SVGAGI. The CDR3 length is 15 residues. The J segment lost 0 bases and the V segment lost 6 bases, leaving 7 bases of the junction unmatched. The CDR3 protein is CASRPDRGRSYEQYF. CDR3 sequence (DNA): TGTGCCAGCAGACCTGACAGGGGTCGCTCCTACGAGCAGTACTTC.

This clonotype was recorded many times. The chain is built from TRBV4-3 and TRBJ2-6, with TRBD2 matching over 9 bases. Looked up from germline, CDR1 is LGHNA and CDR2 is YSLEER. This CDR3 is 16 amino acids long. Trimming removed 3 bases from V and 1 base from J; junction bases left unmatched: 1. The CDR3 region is CASSQTSGSGANVLTF. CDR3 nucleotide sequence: TGCGCCAGCAGCCAGACTAGCGGTTCTGGGGCCAACGTCCTGACTTTC.

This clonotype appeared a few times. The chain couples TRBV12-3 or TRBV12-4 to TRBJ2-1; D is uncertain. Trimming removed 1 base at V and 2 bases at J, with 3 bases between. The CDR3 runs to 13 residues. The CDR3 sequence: CASSLEPYNEQFF. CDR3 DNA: TGTGCCAGCAGTTTAGAACCCTACAATGAGCAGTTCTTC.

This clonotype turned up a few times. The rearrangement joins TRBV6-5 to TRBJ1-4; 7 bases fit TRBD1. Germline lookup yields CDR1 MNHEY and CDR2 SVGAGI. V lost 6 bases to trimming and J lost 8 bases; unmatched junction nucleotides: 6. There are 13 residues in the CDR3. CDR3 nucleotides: TGTGCCAGCAGCCCAGGGGGAAGGGAAAAACTGTTTTTT. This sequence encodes CASSPGGREKLFF.

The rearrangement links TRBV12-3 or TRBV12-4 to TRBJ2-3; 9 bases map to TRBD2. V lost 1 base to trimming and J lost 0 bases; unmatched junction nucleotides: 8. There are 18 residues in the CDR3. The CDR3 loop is CASSLEAGGPFSTDTQYF. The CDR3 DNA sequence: TGTGCCAGCAGTTTAGAAGCGGGGGGACCCTTTAGCACAGATACGCAGTATTTT.